This TCR beta chain is from a study of T cell changes during pregnancy in multiple sclerosis. TCRdb keeps only in-frame clones here, not all; method: immunoSEQ multiplex PCR. Of about 38,000 clones in the sample, roughly 93% were seen once. Looked up from germline, CDR1 is MNHEY and CDR2 is SVGAGI. The V end was cut by 5 bases, the J end by 1 base, with 9 bases between. There are 13 residues in the CDR3. This sample comprised CD4+ T cells from peripheral blood mononuclear cells, obtained in the second trimester of pregnancy. The V call is TRBV6-5, the J call TRBJ2-7; D is unclear. This TCR was recovered from a female donor with multiple sclerosis, enrolled in a pregnancy study. CDR3 in amino acids: CASSTMRSYEQYF. In nucleotides, the CDR3 is TGTGCCAGCAGTACAATGAGGTCCTACGAGCAGTACTTC.